The 22 T cell receptor beta chains below come from one sample, sequenced in a study of PD-L1 blockade in urothelial cancer. Sequencing was performed with immunoSEQ multiplex PCR; in TCRdb, only in-frame clones are kept and a portion is missing. The sample holds some 53,000 clones, approximately 72% seen once. This sample's time point: pretreatment peripheral blood. This specimen consisted of PBMCs, obtained around atezolizumab (anti-PD-L1) treatment. All receptors derive from a man aged 70 or older with urothelial cancer.

This rearrangement joins TRBV19 to TRBJ2-5; 12 nucleotides agree with TRBD2. Germline V CDR1 and CDR2: LNHDA, SQIVND (reference sequence). The junction had 4 bases not matched to a gene; V was cut back by 0 bases and J by 2 bases. CDR3 length: 17 amino acids. The CDR3: CASSIDLLAGGQETQYF. Written as DNA, the CDR3 is TGTGCCAGTAGTATAGACCTACTAGCGGGGGGACAAGAGACCCAGTACTTC.

The CDR3: CASSPQGTTGDTQYF. The DNA for the CDR3 is TGTGCCAGCAGCCCACAGGGGACAACAGGAGATACGCAGTATTTT. J is TRBJ2-3 and V is TRBV7-6, with 7 bases lining up with TRBD1. The V segment lost 5 bases and the J segment 5 bases; nucleotides outside the gene matches: 10. Germline lookup yields CDR1 SGHVS and CDR2 FNYEAQ. The CDR3 is 15 amino acids. The variable domain in full, completed from reference TRBV7-6 and TRBJ2-3, reads GAGVSQSPRYKVTKRGQDVALRCDPISGHVSLYWYRQALGQGPEFLTYFNYEAQQDKSGLPNDRFSAERPEGSISTLTIQRTEQRDSAMYRCASSPQGTTGDTQYFGPGTRLTVL.

This rearrangement joins TRBV11-3 to TRBJ2-7, with 9 bases identical to TRBD2. The CDR3 has 14 residues. J was trimmed by 6 bases and V by 5 bases; bases with no gene match: 8. Germline values: CDR1 SGHNT, CDR2 YENEEA. CDR3 loop: CASSGAGGESEQYF. CDR3 coding DNA: TGTGCCAGCAGCGGGGCGGGGGGGGAAAGCGAGCAGTACTTC.

The chain links TRBV7-2 to TRBJ2-4; 8 bases align to TRBD2. V gave up 5 bases and J gave up 2 bases; unmatched junction bases: 11. The germline V gene has CDR1 SGHTA and CDR2 FQGNSA. The CDR3 contains 17 residues. CDR3 in DNA: TGTGCCAGCAGCGGAAGCCGGACTAGCTTCCCCAAAAACATTCAGTACTTC. It yields the protein CASSGSRTSFPKNIQYF.

The V and J genes are TRBV12-2 and TRBJ2-1; the tabulated D call, TRBD2, remains unverified against the DNA. TRBV12-2 is noted as a pseudogene. The CDR3 runs to 19 residues. In nucleotides, the CDR3 is TGTGCAAGTCGCTTAGCGGGGGGTCGCGGACCCGTGGGGGGAAATGAGCAGTTCTTC. This codes for CASRLAGGRGPVGGNEQFF.

The rearrangement joins TRBV2 to TRBJ1-5, with TRBD1 matching over 12 bases. The germline V gene has CDR1 SNHLY and CDR2 FYNNEI. With 4 bases clipped from V and 6 bases from J, the junction kept 4 bases outside the gene matches. The CDR3 spans 15 residues. The CDR3 protein is CASSVGQGASQPQHF. CDR3 DNA sequence: TGTGCCAGCAGTGTGGGACAGGGGGCTAGTCAGCCCCAGCATTTT.

The chain recombines TRBV5-4 with TRBJ2-3; weak D call: TRBD2 (6 bases). CDR1 SGHNT and CDR2 YYREEE come from the germline V gene (reference sequence). CDR3 size: 16 residues. The V end lost 4 bases, the J end lost 3 bases, and 18 bases lay between the germline ends. CDR3 in DNA: TGTGCCAGCAGCCCTATCCGGGACGGGGGTACAGATACGCAGTATTTT. This sequence encodes CASSPIRDGGTDTQYF.

The V gene is TRBV7-9, the J gene TRBJ2-3, with 9 bases that match TRBD1. The germline V gene encodes CDR1 SEHNR and CDR2 FQNEAQ (reference sequence). The V segment lost 6 bases and the J segment 4 bases; nucleotides outside the gene matches: 5. This CDR3 spans 14 amino acids. CDR3 residues: CASRDRGGSDTQYF. The DNA of the CDR3 is TGTGCCAGCAGGGACAGGGGAGGGTCAGATACGCAGTATTTT.

V usage is TRBV29-1 and J usage is TRBJ2-4, with 8 bases aligning to TRBD2. The CDR3 is 11 amino acids. Trimming cost V 7 bases and J 5 bases; bases outside gene matches: 1. From germline, CDR1 is SQVTM and CDR2 ANQGSEA. The CDR3 spells CSAGGENIQYF. Here the CDR3 DNA reads TGCAGCGCGGGGGGGGAAAACATTCAGTACTTC.

V gene TRBV4-3 combines with J gene TRBJ2-7; D is possibly TRBD2 (7 bases). V lost 4 bases to trimming and J lost 2 bases, with 12 bases between them. Germline CDR1 is LGHNA and CDR2 is YSLEER. The CDR3 runs 14 residues. This chain's CDR3 is CASSPYGGPYEQYF. The DNA of the CDR3 is TGCGCCAGCAGCCCCTACGGGGGGCCCTACGAGCAGTACTTC.

This sequence joins TRBV27 and TRBJ2-7; D is undetermined. V lost 4 bases, J lost 0 bases, and 7 bases lay in between. There are 13 residues in the CDR3. Germline V gene lookup returns CDR1 MNHEY and CDR2 SMNVEV (reference sequence). CDR3 sequence: CASSSGDSYEQYF. CDR3 DNA sequence: TGTGCCAGCAGTTCAGGTGACTCCTACGAGCAGTACTTC.

This clone occurred once. The V and J genes are TRBV7-4 and TRBJ1-5; possibly TRBD1 for D (5 bases). The germline CDR1 and CDR2 sequences are SGHVT and SQSDAQ. The CDR3 spans 16 residues. Trimming removed 1 base at V and 0 bases at J, with 10 bases between. The CDR3 loop is CASSLGQKYSNQPQHF. The CDR3 region has the DNA TGTGCCAGCAGCTTAGGACAGAAATATAGCAATCAGCCCCAGCATTTT. Variable domain in full (rest from reference TRBV7-4 and TRBJ1-5): GAGVSQSPRYKVAKRGRDVALRCDSISGHVTLYWYRQTLGQGSEVLTYSQSDAQRDKSGRPSGRFSAERPERSVSTLKIQRTEQGDSAVYLCASSLGQKYSNQPQHFGDGTRLSIL.

The chain combines TRBV18 with TRBJ1-1; D perhaps matches TRBD1 (5 bases). The CDR3 runs to 14 residues. Germline CDR1 reads KGHSH; CDR2 reads LQKENI. Trimming removed 4 bases from V and 6 bases from J, with 15 bases in between. The CDR3 sequence is CASSQAGLLAEAFF. The CDR3 nucleotides read TGTGCCAGCTCACAAGCGGGACTCCTGGCTGAAGCTTTCTTT.

The chain carries TRBV30 and TRBJ2-1; a weak D match, TRBD2 (5 bases). Trimming removed 0 bases from V and 9 bases from J, with 12 bases in between. This CDR3 contains 13 residues. Germline lookup yields CDR1 GTSNPN and CDR2 SVGIG (reference sequence). CDR3 DNA sequence: TGTGCCTGGAGTGTACAGAGCGGAGGTGAGCAGTTCTTC. Its protein product is CAWSVQSGGEQFF.

The chain uses TRBV6-5 and TRBJ2-2, with TRBD1 identical over 8 bases. The CDR3 spans 13 residues. The trim removed 7 bases at V and 5 bases at J, leaving 3 bases unmatched. Per germline, CDR1 MNHEY and CDR2 SVGAGI. CDR3 protein: CASTRQGTGELFF. CDR3 DNA: TGTGCCAGCACCCGACAGGGGACCGGGGAGCTGTTTTTT.

The genes are TRBV29-1 and TRBJ2-3, with TRBD1 as a possible D gene (7 bases). CDR1 SQVTM and CDR2 ANQGSEA come from the germline V gene. CDR3 size: 16 residues. The V end lost 7 bases, the J end lost 4 bases, and 24 bases lay between the germline ends. The CDR3, as DNA: TGCAGCGCCCACAGAACTGGAGGGGGCACCGCAGATACGCAGTATTTT. This encodes CSAHRTGGGTADTQYF.

V gene TRBV2 combines with J gene TRBJ2-3, with 7 positions matching TRBD1. CDR1 SNHLY and CDR2 FYNNEI come from the germline V gene. This CDR3 has 19 amino acids. J gave up 1 base and V 8 bases, and 21 bases lay outside the gene matches. The CDR3 is CASPPPRNRGPEGTDTQYF. CDR3 DNA sequence: TGTGCCAGCCCCCCTCCCCGGAACAGGGGCCCTGAGGGCACAGATACGCAGTATTTT. Complete variable domain (other parts from reference TRBV2 and TRBJ2-3): EPEVTQTPSHQVTQMGQEVILRCVPISNHLYFYWYRQILGQKVEFLVSFYNNEISEKSEIFDDQFSVERPDGSNFTLKIRSTKLEDSAMYFCASPPPRNRGPEGTDTQYFGPGTRLTVL.

This clone was seen a handful of times. The junction departs from the called germline gene at one end, perhaps through a read error. The gene calls are TRBV7-7 and TRBJ2-1; no firm D call. CDR3 length: 13 amino acids. The germline V gene has CDR1 SSHAT and CDR2 FNYEAQ (reference sequence). The CDR3 region has the DNA TGTGCTAGCAGCTTAAAGCTTCGAGGTGAGCAGTTCTTC. The encoded protein is CASSLKLRGEQFF.

The V call is TRBV5-1, the J call TRBJ1-1; 8 bases are a match to TRBD1. The CDR3 totals 15 residues. Trimming at V came to 0 bases and at J to 1 base, leaving 2 bases not matched to a gene. In germline, CDR1 is SGHRS, CDR2 YFSETQ. In nucleotides, the CDR3 is TGCGCCAGCAGCTTGGCGGGGACAGGGAACACTGAAGCTTTCTTT. The encoded protein is CASSLAGTGNTEAFF. Full variable domain (rest looked up from reference TRBV5-1 and TRBJ1-1): KAGVTQTPRYLIKTRGQQVTLSCSPISGHRSVSWYQQTPGQGLQFLFEYFSETQRNKGNFPGRFSGRQFSNSRSEMNVSTLELGDSALYLCASSLAGTGNTEAFFGQGTRLTVV.

This chain joins TRBV7-8 and TRBJ2-7; 11 nucleotides align to TRBD2. This CDR3 spans 17 amino acids. J lost 0 bases, V lost 1 base, and 5 bases had no gene match. CDR1 is SGHVS, CDR2 FQNEAQ, per germline. CDR3 sequence reads: CASSLVGLAGVSYEQYF. CDR3 DNA sequence: TGTGCCAGCAGCTTAGTAGGACTAGCGGGTGTCTCCTACGAGCAGTACTTC.

The chain carries TRBV27 and TRBJ2-7, with a possible D match to TRBD2 (5 bases). Germline loops: CDR1 MNHEY, CDR2 SMNVEV (reference sequence). The length of the CDR3 is 13 residues. The V and J ends lost 4 bases and 6 bases respectively, with 13 bases between them. The CDR3 sequence: CASSWERGSEQYF. In DNA form, the CDR3 reads TGTGCCAGCAGTTGGGAACGCGGGTCCGAGCAGTACTTC.

The J gene is TRBJ2-3, the V gene TRBV4-1, with TRBD1 as a possible D gene (5 bases). V lost 0 bases and J lost 4, with 14 bases in between. The CDR3 covers 16 residues. Germline V gene sequence: CDR1 MGHRA, CDR2 YSYEKL. The CDR3 sequence: CASSQDPGQGADTQYF. CDR3 nucleotide sequence: TGCGCCAGCAGCCAAGATCCCGGCCAGGGCGCAGATACGCAGTATTTT.